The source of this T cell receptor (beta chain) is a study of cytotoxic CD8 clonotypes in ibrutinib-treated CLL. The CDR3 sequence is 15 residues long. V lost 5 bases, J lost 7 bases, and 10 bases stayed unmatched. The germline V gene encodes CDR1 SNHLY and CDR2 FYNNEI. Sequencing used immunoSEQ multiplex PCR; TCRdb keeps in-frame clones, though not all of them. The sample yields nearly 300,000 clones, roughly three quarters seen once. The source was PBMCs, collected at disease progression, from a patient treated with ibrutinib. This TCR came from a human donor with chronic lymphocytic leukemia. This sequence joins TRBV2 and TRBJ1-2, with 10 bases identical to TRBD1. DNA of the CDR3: TGTGCCAGCAGTAAACGACAGGGGGCGATGGGTGGCTACACCTTC. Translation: CASSKRQGAMGGYTF.